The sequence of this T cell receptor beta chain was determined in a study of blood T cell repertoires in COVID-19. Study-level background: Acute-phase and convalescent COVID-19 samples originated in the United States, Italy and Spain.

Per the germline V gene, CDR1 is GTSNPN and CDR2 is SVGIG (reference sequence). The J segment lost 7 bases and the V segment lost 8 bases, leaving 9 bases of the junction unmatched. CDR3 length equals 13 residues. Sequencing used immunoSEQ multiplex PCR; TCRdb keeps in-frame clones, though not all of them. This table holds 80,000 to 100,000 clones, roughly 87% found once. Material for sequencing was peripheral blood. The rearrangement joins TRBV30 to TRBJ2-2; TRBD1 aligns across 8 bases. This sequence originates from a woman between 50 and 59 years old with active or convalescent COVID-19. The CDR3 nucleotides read TGTGCCGGACTCAGGGGGCTGGACGGGGAGCTGTTTTTT. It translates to CAGLRGLDGELFF.